Shown below are 15 T cell receptor beta chains from a single sample sequenced in a study of identical twins. TCRdb ran MiXCR on the 5' RACE reads and lists one entry per CDR3 protein. This sample has roughly 470,000 distinct CDR3 sequences, with roughly an eighth found just once. This sample also belongs to another study, concerning yellow fever vaccine responses in identical twins.

The sequencing sample was made of CD4+ T cells sorted from blood. The receptors stem from a woman between 18 and 29 years old in good health.

The J gene is TRBJ2-3, the V gene TRBV12-5; 7 nucleotides match TRBD1. The CDR3 is made up of 14 amino acids. The germline V gene encodes CDR1 LGHNT and CDR2 FRNRAP. V lost 6 bases to trimming and J lost 5 bases; unmatched junction nucleotides: 8. Here the CDR3 DNA reads TGTGCTAGTGGCCGTGGGACAGCAATAGATACGCAGTATTTT. It yields the protein CASGRGTAIDTQYF.

Only a few counts were recorded for this clonotype. J is TRBJ2-7 and V is TRBV11-1; D gene ambiguous. Between the trimmed V and J ends, which lost 3 bases and 4 bases, there was a span of 10 bases. Germline V CDR1 and CDR2: SGHAT, FQDESV (reference sequence). This CDR3 comprises 13 residues. The chain's CDR3 is CASSFSRHYEQYF. CDR3 nucleotide sequence: TGTGCCAGCAGCTTTTCTAGACATTACGAGCAGTACTTC.

Only a few counts were recorded for this clonotype. The chain joins TRBV29-1 to TRBJ1-4; D is undetermined. Germline V gene data show CDR1 as SQVTM and CDR2 as ANQGSEA. The CDR3 spans 13 residues. Trimming took off 6 bases at V and 6 bases at J, with 14 bases between the two ends. CDR3 amino acids: CSVRPGLDEKLFF. The CDR3 nucleotides are TGCAGCGTCCGCCCCGGATTGGATGAAAAACTGTTTTTT.

The CDR3 loop is CASSPMTSINEQFF. Here the CDR3 DNA reads TGTGCCAGCAGCCCAATGACTAGCATAAATGAGCAGTTCTTC. The chain uses TRBV7-2 and TRBJ2-1; 7 positions agree with TRBD2. The J segment lost 7 bases and the V segment lost 5 bases, leaving 8 bases of the junction unmatched. Germline CDR1 reads SGHTA; CDR2 reads FQGNSA. This CDR3 comprises 14 residues.

This clonotype showed up just a few times. The chain employs TRBV28 and TRBJ2-5; TRBD2 agrees at 14 bases. The germline CDR1 and CDR2 sequences are MDHEN and SYDVKM. Trimming at V came to 4 bases and at J to 10 bases, leaving 8 bases not matched to a gene. The CDR3 runs 15 residues. CDR3 DNA sequence: TGTGCCAGCAGTTCGACTAGCGGGAGGGCCTGGGTCCAGTACTTC. Its translation: CASSSTSGRAWVQYF.

The chain carries TRBV6-2 or TRBV6-3 and TRBJ2-1, with D tentatively TRBD1 (6 bases). CDR3 length: 16 residues. Germline CDR1 and CDR2: MNHEY and SVGEGT. Trimming took 7 bases from V and 4 from J, leaving 20 bases between them. DNA for the CDR3: TGTGCCAGCACAAGGTCCAGGGGAAGTGAGTACAATGAGCAGTTCTTC. Encoded protein: CASTRSRGSEYNEQFF.

The J gene is TRBJ2-7, the V gene TRBV5-1, with D hard to call. The germline V and J ends were trimmed by 0 bases and 6 bases, with 19 bases remaining between them. Looked up from germline, CDR1 is SGHRS and CDR2 is YFSETQ. CDR3 length: 16 residues. The DNA for the CDR3 is TGCGCCAGCAGCTTGGGCTTGAGAGGTGGTTTATCCGAGCAGTACTTC. Its translation is CASSLGLRGGLSEQYF.

The chain couples TRBV7-2 to TRBJ2-2; D is unclear. In germline, CDR1 is SGHTA, CDR2 FQGNSA. This CDR3 has 13 residues. V lost 0 bases and J 5 bases, leaving 4 bases between the germline ends. Here the CDR3 reads CASSLAPTGELFF. The CDR3, as DNA: TGTGCCAGCAGCTTAGCGCCGACCGGGGAGCTGTTTTTT.

This clonotype was counted ten times or more. The chain links TRBV24-1 to TRBJ2-1; D is undetermined. CDR1 and CDR2 from the germline V gene are KGHDR and SFDVKD. The V end was cut by 5 bases, the J end by 6 bases, with 4 bases between. The CDR3 is 11 amino acids. The CDR3 region has the DNA TGTGCCACCAGTGGCCTCAATGAGCAGTTCTTC. Residues: CATSGLNEQFF.

This sequence joins TRBV20-1 and TRBJ2-1; D assignment may be TRBD1 or TRBD2 (6 bases each). Between the trimmed V and J ends, which lost 8 bases and 7 bases, there was a span of 21 bases. CDR3 length: 14 amino acids. The germline gives CDR1 DFQATT, CDR2 SNEGSKA (reference sequence). CDR3 residues: CSPTLVVGGNEQFF. The CDR3 DNA reads as TGCAGTCCCACCCTAGTGGTAGGGGGGAATGAGCAGTTCTTC.

This clonotype has more than one count but fewer than ten. J is TRBJ2-5 and V is TRBV3-1; maybe TRBD2 (6 bases). CDR1 and CDR2 (germline): LGHDT, YNNKEL (reference sequence). Trimming removed 6 bases from V and 2 bases from J, with 19 bases in between. The CDR3 has 16 residues. The CDR3 DNA follows: TGTGCCAGCAGGACCTCTAGCGCGACCTATCAAGAGACCCAGTACTTC. Its protein product is CASRTSSATYQETQYF.

This clonotype came up many times. V and J are TRBV4-3 and TRBJ2-1; D ambiguous. The germline gives CDR1 LGHNA, CDR2 YSLEER. CDR3 length equals 14 residues. Trimming shortened V by 0 bases and J by 9 bases, and 12 bases separated the two germline ends. The CDR3 bases are TGCGCCAGCAGCCAAGATGTTCTGCGTGGTGAGCAGTTCTTC. The encoded protein is CASSQDVLRGEQFF.

This clonotype showed up just a few times. V gene TRBV7-3 combines with J gene TRBJ2-3; 7 nucleotides line up with TRBD1. The CDR3 has 16 amino acids. The V segment lost 8 bases and the J segment 0 bases; nucleotides outside the gene matches: 11. Looked up from germline, CDR1 is SGHTA and CDR2 is FQGTGA. CDR3 nucleotides: TGTGCCAGCGGGCTAGGGGGCAAGACTAGCACAGATACGCAGTATTTT. It yields the protein CASGLGGKTSTDTQYF.

This clonotype was seen a few times. The rearrangement joins TRBV12-3 or TRBV12-4 to TRBJ2-1; TRBD2 matches 9 bases. V lost 7 bases, J lost 16 bases, and 8 bases stayed unmatched. The CDR3 has 11 amino acids. In DNA, the CDR3 is TGTGCCAGCACAAGCGGGGGGAGCAGTTTCTTC. The encoded protein is CASTSGGSSFF.

The chain couples TRBV7-2 to TRBJ1-4; D call uncertain. The V gene's germline CDR1 is SGHTA and CDR2 FQGNSA. The CDR3 sequence is 12 residues long. With 2 bases removed from V and 9 bases from J, the gap between germline ends came to 7 bases. CDR3 sequence: CASSLPGKKLFF. For the CDR3, the DNA is TGTGCCAGCAGCTTACCGGGAAAAAAACTGTTTTTT.